This is a list of T cell receptor beta chains from one sample in a study of T cell responses to AZD1222 COVID-19 vaccine. Only in-frame clones appear in the TCRdb table, and some are missing; sequencing was by immunoSEQ multiplex PCR. In the table there are about 160,000 clones, about 90% of which are singletons. Here the sequenced sample was peripheral blood, taken on day 0 of AZD1222 vaccination. The source is an adult in good health. Both conserved end residues are part of each CDR3. The order of the fields is V gene, J gene, clone size, D gene, CDR3 DNA, CDR3 protein. The D gene is left open where the match is weak. Expanded clones get a size class; other rows say once, few or many, or leave the size out.

v_gene: TRBV4-1; j_gene: TRBJ1-6; abundance: NA; d_gene: NA; CDR3nt: TGCGCCAGCAGCCAAGAGCCCGGGTGGGATTCACCCCTCCACTTT; CDR3aa: CASSQEPGWDSPLHF
v_gene: TRBV2; j_gene: TRBJ2-7; abundance: NA; d_gene: TRBD1; CDR3nt: TGTGCCAGCAGGGAGAGGTCAGGGGGCTACGAGCAGTACTTC; CDR3aa: CASRERSGGYEQYF
v_gene: TRBV29-1; j_gene: TRBJ1-1; abundance: NA; d_gene: TRBD1; CDR3nt: TGCAGCGTCAATACAGGGGGCGAAACTGAAGCTTTCTTT; CDR3aa: CSVNTGGETEAFF
v_gene: TRBV9; j_gene: TRBJ1-4; abundance: NA; d_gene: TRBD1; CDR3nt: TGTGCCAGCAGCACCCGACAGGGTGGAGTGGAAAAACTGTTTTTT; CDR3aa: CASSTRQGGVEKLFF
v_gene: TRBV6-1; j_gene: TRBJ1-2; abundance: once; d_gene: NA; CDR3nt: TGTGCCAGCAGTGAAGAGACAGGTAACTATGGCTACACCTTC; CDR3aa: CASSEETGNYGYTF
v_gene: TRBV5-5; j_gene: TRBJ1-5; abundance: NA; d_gene: NA; CDR3nt: TGTGCCAGCAGCTTGTGGCAAACGGGGGATCAGCCCCAGCATTTT; CDR3aa: CASSLWQTGDQPQHF
v_gene: TRBV29-1; j_gene: TRBJ1-1; abundance: NA; d_gene: TRBD1; CDR3nt: TGCAGCGTTTCCCCGCAGGGGGGTACTGAAGCTTTCTTT; CDR3aa: CSVSPQGGTEAFF
v_gene: TRBV27; j_gene: TRBJ2-2; abundance: NA; d_gene: NA; CDR3nt: TGTGCCAGCAGTTTAGTAAGGCCCGGGGAGCTGTTTTTT; CDR3aa: CASSLVRPGELFF
v_gene: TRBV21-1; j_gene: TRBJ2-7; abundance: NA; d_gene: NA; CDR3nt: TGTGCCAGCTTAGCTACAACCTACGAGCAGTACTTC; CDR3aa: CASLATTYEQYF
v_gene: TRBV11-2; j_gene: TRBJ2-7; abundance: NA; d_gene: NA; CDR3nt: TGTGCCAGCAGCTTAGATCCAAGTTCCCCAAGTCGGAACTACGAGCAGTACTTC; CDR3aa: CASSLDPSSPSRNYEQYF
v_gene: TRBV19; j_gene: TRBJ1-4; abundance: many; d_gene: NA; CDR3nt: TGTGCCAGTTCCGGGACCAATAATGAAAAACTGTTTTTT; CDR3aa: CASSGTNNEKLFF
v_gene: TRBV28; j_gene: TRBJ1-5; abundance: NA; d_gene: NA; CDR3nt: TGTGCCAGCAGTCTTAGCACCACCGGAGGGCGACAGCCCCAGCATTTT; CDR3aa: CASSLSTTGGRQPQHF
v_gene: TRBV6-5; j_gene: TRBJ1-5; abundance: NA; d_gene: NA; CDR3nt: TGTGCCATCGGGGATCCCAATCAGCCCCAGCATTTT; CDR3aa: CAIGDPNQPQHF
v_gene: TRBV6-2/TRBV6-3; j_gene: TRBJ2-7; abundance: NA; d_gene: TRBD1; CDR3nt: TGTGCCAGCAGTTACAACGTATACAGGGGTGGATACGAGCAGTACTTC; CDR3aa: CASSYNVYRGGYEQYF
v_gene: TRBV27; j_gene: TRBJ1-1; abundance: NA; d_gene: NA; CDR3nt: TGTGCCAGTAGTGCCCATTCCACTGAAGCTTTCTTT; CDR3aa: CASSAHSTEAFF
v_gene: TRBV7-6; j_gene: TRBJ2-7; abundance: once; d_gene: TRBD1; CDR3nt: TGTGCCAGCAGCCCGGCCGGGACAGGGGGATACGAGCAGTACTTC; CDR3aa: CASSPAGTGGYEQYF
v_gene: TRBV6-5; j_gene: TRBJ2-7; abundance: NA; d_gene: NA; CDR3nt: TGTGCCAGCAGCCACACACGACGTTCCTACGAGCAGTACTTC; CDR3aa: CASSHTRRSYEQYF
v_gene: TRBV19; j_gene: TRBJ1-3; abundance: NA; d_gene: NA; CDR3nt: TGTGCCAGTCGACAGGATGTTCGAAACACCATATATTTT; CDR3aa: CASRQDVRNTIYF